Only a few counts were recorded for the clone carrying this TCR beta chain. Its antigen remains unknown. TCR beta CDR3 regions were amplified from RNA. When the TCR CDR3 underwent first-round RT-PCR, the HTBI primer set was used. MiXCR was run by TCRdb on the multiplex PCR reads, yielding one entry per CDR3 protein. Among about 260,000 distinct CDR3 sequences listed, approximately 26% were seen once. The study excluded patients with uncontrolled infection, other autoimmune disease, pregnancy or lactation. Clinicians diagnosed patients from clinical symptoms, serum thyroxine and TRAb, thyroid ultrasound and orbital computed tomography. The source of the PBMCs was 8 to 10 ml of fresh peripheral blood. The CDR3 has 13 amino acids. The V gene lost 5 bases and the J gene lost 0 bases, with 7 bases spanning the gap. The germline V gene has CDR1 SGHAT and CDR2 FQDESV (reference sequence). This record comes from a study of T cells in Graves' hyperthyroidism and ophthalmopathy.

Overall study findings and caveats: The model's output predicted ophthalmopathy at a median of approximately 6.5 months prior to onset.

The clonotype originates from a middle-aged man with Graves' hyperthyroidism that later progressed to Graves' ophthalmopathy. Source material: blood. This chain joins TRBV11-1 and TRBJ2-5; D uncertain. Here the CDR3 DNA reads TGTGCCAGCAGCGACATTCACCAAGAGACCCAGTACTTC. Translation: CASSDIHQETQYF.